This is a list of T cell receptor beta chains from one sample in a study of T cells in Graves' hyperthyroidism and ophthalmopathy. Each CDR3 protein gets one entry after TCRdb re-called the multiplex PCR reads with MiXCR. This table holds 620,000 or so distinct CDR3 sequences, approximately 14% found once. The sample taken for sequencing was blood. The receptors derive from a woman aged 45-65 years with Graves' ophthalmopathy. The CDR3 runs from the conserved cysteine through the conserved F or W. The listing skips clone size in some rows; elsewhere it reads once, few, many or a size class.

v_gene: TRBV29-1
j_gene: TRBJ1-2
abundance: many
CDR3aa: CSADGFGDPTNYGYTF

v_gene: TRBV9
j_gene: TRBJ2-4
abundance: .
CDR3aa: CASSVETPGLAGVAKNIQYF

v_gene: TRBV28
j_gene: TRBJ2-7
abundance: many
CDR3aa: CASRPPSGSPYEQYF

v_gene: TRBV27
j_gene: TRBJ1-2
abundance: many
CDR3aa: CASSPRTRHGYTF

v_gene: TRBV30
j_gene: TRBJ1-1
abundance: many
CDR3aa: CAWSPGMNTEAFF

v_gene: TRBV3-1
j_gene: TRBJ2-7
abundance: many
CDR3aa: CASSQDFARSYEQYF

v_gene: TRBV20-1
j_gene: TRBJ2-7
abundance: few
CDR3aa: CSASLDRVYEQYF

v_gene: TRBV20-1
j_gene: TRBJ1-5
abundance: .
CDR3aa: CSASRRAARGEPQHF

v_gene: TRBV19
j_gene: TRBJ1-3
abundance: .
CDR3aa: CASSAYSAVGDTIYF

v_gene: TRBV11-3
j_gene: TRBJ2-1
abundance: many
CDR3aa: CASSAIAGGPYNEQFF

v_gene: TRBV14
j_gene: TRBJ2-1
abundance: .
CDR3aa: CASSQDGSSFYNEQFF

v_gene: TRBV3-1
j_gene: TRBJ1-2
abundance: .
CDR3aa: CASSQEGWEGYTF

v_gene: TRBV5-1
j_gene: TRBJ2-7
abundance: .
CDR3aa: CASSLDAGASQYF

v_gene: TRBV12-3/TRBV12-4
j_gene: TRBJ2-5
abundance: many
CDR3aa: CASSRVAAPSAPYQETQYF

v_gene: TRBV6-1
j_gene: TRBJ2-3
abundance: many
CDR3aa: CASSFSTGGDTQYF

v_gene: TRBV9
j_gene: TRBJ1-2
abundance: few
CDR3aa: CASSEAGRGYYGYTF

v_gene: TRBV19
j_gene: TRBJ1-1
abundance: many
CDR3aa: CASSIVRLVNTEAFF

v_gene: TRBV12-3/TRBV12-4
j_gene: TRBJ2-5
abundance: many
CDR3aa: CASSFNPRLLETQYF

v_gene: TRBV27
j_gene: TRBJ2-5
abundance: many
CDR3aa: CASSLLGGETQYF

v_gene: TRBV6-4
j_gene: TRBJ1-2
abundance: few
CDR3aa: CASRQEGQGIYGYTF

v_gene: TRBV24-1
j_gene: TRBJ2-2
abundance: .
CDR3aa: CATGTGSTGELFF

v_gene: TRBV7-2
j_gene: TRBJ2-2
abundance: .
CDR3aa: CASRNMVGLAGVFGGELFF

v_gene: TRBV5-1
j_gene: TRBJ2-2
abundance: many
CDR3aa: CASSLAGQGTNTGELFF

v_gene: TRBV2
j_gene: TRBJ2-2
abundance: many
CDR3aa: CASRTDRGYTGELFF

v_gene: TRBV20-1
j_gene: TRBJ2-3
abundance: .
CDR3aa: CSASTGIEDTQYF

v_gene: TRBV7-9
j_gene: TRBJ1-2
abundance: many
CDR3aa: CASSRDQGADYGYTF

v_gene: TRBV6-1
j_gene: TRBJ2-7
abundance: many
CDR3aa: CASGPSGSSYEQYF

v_gene: TRBV27
j_gene: TRBJ2-2
abundance: few
CDR3aa: CASSLLAADTGELFF

v_gene: TRBV20-1
j_gene: TRBJ2-3
abundance: many
CDR3aa: CSARGRPDTQYF

v_gene: TRBV9
j_gene: TRBJ1-3
abundance: many
CDR3aa: CASSAPGLGFGNTIYF

v_gene: TRBV28
j_gene: TRBJ2-6
abundance: .
CDR3aa: CASSLPRSGANVLTF

v_gene: TRBV11-2
j_gene: TRBJ2-7
abundance: many
CDR3aa: CASSQRAVREQYF

v_gene: TRBV12-3/TRBV12-4
j_gene: TRBJ1-5
abundance: many
CDR3aa: CASRPYLDQPQHF

v_gene: TRBV4-3
j_gene: TRBJ2-3
abundance: few
CDR3aa: CASSLPPASGSADTQYF

v_gene: TRBV7-9
j_gene: TRBJ1-6
abundance: .
CDR3aa: CASTTLLGGQNSPLHF

v_gene: TRBV28
j_gene: TRBJ2-5
abundance: many
CDR3aa: CASSFPASGQETQYF

v_gene: TRBV7-9
j_gene: TRBJ1-3
abundance: .
CDR3aa: CASSLVGSRSGNTIYF

v_gene: TRBV4-1
j_gene: TRBJ2-1
abundance: few
CDR3aa: CASRFGVEQFF

v_gene: TRBV12-3/TRBV12-4
j_gene: TRBJ1-1
abundance: many
CDR3aa: CASSFTRGGTEAFF

v_gene: TRBV6-2/TRBV6-3
j_gene: TRBJ1-5
abundance: few
CDR3aa: CASRPRGLSNQPQHF

v_gene: TRBV7-6
j_gene: TRBJ2-7
abundance: many
CDR3aa: CASSLGPSGTSYEQYF